This T cell receptor (beta chain) appears in the sequencing data of a study of identical twins. General observations from the study: Cross-sectional statistics, not tracking of the same donors, supported the conclusions. It was out-of-frame TCR alpha sharing in monozygotic twins that models underestimated.

About this clonotype: Its antigen is still unknown.

The CDR3 is made up of 14 amino acids. The germline gives CDR1 DFQATT, CDR2 SNEGSKA (reference sequence). V lost 3 bases and J lost 3, with 11 bases in between. TCRdb reanalysed the 5' RACE reads using MiXCR and keeps one entry per CDR3 protein. The sample contains fewer than 500,000 distinct CDR3 sequences, approximately 24% of which appear only once. Separately, the same data were catalogued under a study of T cells expressing NK-cell markers. That publication notes: The contribution of dominant NKG2C+ clonotypes to CD8+ T cells in five to seven donors was roughly 1.0-7.0%. One observes that, in a handful of donors, these clonotypes were also the leading ones within the CD3+CD56-NKG2C+ fraction.

This receptor was obtained from a woman aged 18-29 years in good health. V gene TRBV20-1 combines with J gene TRBJ2-2, with D perhaps TRBD1 (5 bases). The sequenced material came from CD4+ T cells sorted from blood. The CDR3 here is CSASRAGHTGELFF. The CDR3 DNA reads as TGCAGTGCTAGTAGGGCAGGGCACACCGGGGAGCTGTTTTTT.